Listed here are 22 T cell receptor beta chains from one sample, sequenced in a study of blood T cell repertoires in COVID-19. Profiled with immunoSEQ multiplex PCR; TCRdb holds only in-frame clones, not every one. This repertoire shows around 360,000 clones, 70% to 90% found once; its top ten account for around 1.9%. Sequencing used PBMCs or T cells enriched from blood (not recorded which). The origin of the receptors is a man aged 35-49 years in a cohort exposed to, infected with or recovered from COVID-19 (not recorded which).

The chain has TRBV6-5 and TRBJ1-5, with 10 bases aligning to TRBD1. Germline V lookup: CDR1 MNHEY, CDR2 SVGAGI. The CDR3 is 15 amino acids. The trim removed 5 bases at V and 8 bases at J, leaving 9 bases unmatched. The CDR3 coding sequence is TGTGCCAGCAGTCCCAGGACAGGGGGAGTGGAGCCCCAGCATTTT. Translation: CASSPRTGGVEPQHF.

As for this clone: Mismatch with germline at one junction end may stem from a read error. This chain connects TRBV2 to TRBJ1-2; 8 nucleotides match TRBD1. The V gene's germline CDR1 is SNHLY and CDR2 FYNNEI. This CDR3 region has 15 residues. CDR3 bases: TGTGCCAGCAGTGAAATTCGGCAGGGGGCGCGTGGCCACACCTTC. It yields the protein CASSEIRQGARGHTF.

This chain links TRBV2 with TRBJ2-7; unclear D gene. The CDR3 runs to 13 residues. Germline loops: CDR1 SNHLY, CDR2 FYNNEI. The V end was cut by 6 bases, the J end by 0 bases, with 9 bases between. CDR3 region: CASRWQVSYEQYF. The CDR3 nucleotides are TGTGCCAGCAGGTGGCAGGTCTCCTACGAGCAGTACTTC.

The chain is built from TRBV6-1 and TRBJ1-2; TRBD1 agrees at 8 bases. The length of the CDR3 is 14 residues. V dropped 3 bases and J dropped 4; count of bases not matched to a gene: 4. Germline V gene data show CDR1 as MNHNS and CDR2 as SASEGT. CDR3 sequence: CASSEAGGFYGYTF. In DNA form, the CDR3 reads TGTGCCAGCAGTGAGGCAGGGGGCTTCTATGGCTACACCTTC.

Remarks on this clone: Other DNA sequences in the sample encode the same CDR3. The V call is TRBV11-3, the J call TRBJ1-1, with D maybe TRBD1 (5 bases). Germline loops: CDR1 SGHNT, CDR2 YENEEA. Trimming left V 6 bases short and J 1 base short, with 9 bases between. CDR3 length: 13 residues. This CDR3 reads CASSLQENTEAFF. Here the CDR3 DNA reads TGTGCCAGCAGTTTACAGGAGAACACTGAAGCTTTCTTT.

The CDR3 DNA reads as TGTGCCACCCCGGGCCCAGGGCTGGACTACGAGCAGTACTTC. Amino acid sequence: CATPGPGLDYEQYF. The chain employs TRBV27 and TRBJ2-7; D is possibly TRBD1 (5 bases). The germline V gene encodes CDR1 MNHEY and CDR2 SMNVEV (reference sequence). Trimming stripped 10 bases from V and 3 bases from J, with 19 bases between. There are 14 residues in the CDR3.

This clone has more than one count but fewer than ten. V and J are TRBV19 and TRBJ1-2; D call uncertain. Trimming left V 3 bases short and J 8 bases short, with 13 bases between. Germline V gene lookup returns CDR1 LNHDA and CDR2 SQIVND (reference sequence). This CDR3 has 13 amino acids. The CDR3 spells CASSIFPPFGYTF. For the CDR3, the DNA is TGTGCCAGTAGTATTTTCCCCCCGTTCGGCTACACCTTC.

V usage is TRBV30 and J usage is TRBJ1-3, with D maybe TRBD1 (6 bases). In germline, CDR1 is GTSNPN, CDR2 SVGIG (reference sequence). This CDR3 is built from 14 residues. Trimming shortened V by 8 bases and J by 0 bases, and 14 bases separated the two germline ends. In nucleotides, the CDR3 is TGTGCCACCGGGACACTCTACTCTGGAAACACCATATATTTT. Protein sequence: CATGTLYSGNTIYF.

The V gene is TRBV27, the J gene TRBJ2-2; 9 bases match TRBD1. This CDR3 is built from 16 residues. The V segment lost 5 bases and the J segment 6 bases; nucleotides outside the gene matches: 10. Germline CDR1 and CDR2: MNHEY and SMNVEV (reference sequence). Written as DNA, the CDR3 is TGTGCCAGCAGTCTTAATAACGACAGGGGGGCCGGGGAGCTGTTTTTT. This sequence encodes CASSLNNDRGAGELFF.

The genes are TRBV10-3 and TRBJ1-5; 8 bases match TRBD1. The trim removed 8 bases at V and 6 bases at J, leaving 9 bases unmatched. Germline V gene data show CDR1 as ENHRY and CDR2 as SYGVKD. CDR3 length equals 14 residues. This chain's CDR3 is CAIALDRGGQPQHF. CDR3 in DNA: TGTGCCATCGCCCTAGACAGGGGCGGTCAGCCCCAGCATTTT.

The CDR3 protein is CASSRWGGSYNEQFF. CDR3 nucleotide sequence: TGTGCCAGCAGCCGATGGGGGGGCTCCTACAATGAGCAGTTCTTC. The V gene is TRBV7-9, the J gene TRBJ2-1; TRBD2 matches 7 bases. Trimming took 5 bases from V and 0 from J; bases not matched to a gene: 4. CDR3 length equals 15 residues. CDR1 SEHNR and CDR2 FQNEAQ come from the germline V gene (reference sequence).

The chain couples TRBV4-2 to TRBJ2-1, with no clear D. V was pared by 0 bases and J by 0 bases, with 12 bases between. Germline CDR1 reads LGHNA; CDR2 reads YNFKEQ. The CDR3 has 17 residues. DNA of the CDR3: TGTGCCAGCAGCCAAGATACCGGCGGTAGCTCCTACAATGAGCAGTTCTTC. Translation: CASSQDTGGSSYNEQFF.

This chain links TRBV3-1 (or the pseudogene TRBV3-2) with TRBJ2-3, with 7 bases lining up with TRBD1. The ends lost 4 bases at V and 8 bases at J; junction bases unmatched: 6. There are 13 residues in the CDR3. Germline CDR1 reads LGHDT; CDR2 reads YNNKEL (reference sequence). For the CDR3, the DNA is TGTGCCAGCAGCCTACAGGGGTCGGGTACGCAGTATTTT. Translating gives CASSLQGSGTQYF.

This clone showed up just once. This chain uses TRBV27 with TRBJ2-7, with a weak D call TRBD2 (6 bases). Germline-derived CDR1 and CDR2 are MNHEY and SMNVEV (reference sequence). The V gene lost 5 bases and the J gene lost 0 bases, with 11 bases spanning the gap. The CDR3 has 14 residues. For the CDR3, the DNA is TGTGCCAGCAGTCCGGGACTGCCCTCCTACGAGCAGTACTTC. Protein: CASSPGLPSYEQYF.

This clone was found a few times. The chain is built from TRBV10-3 and TRBJ2-5; 10 bases map to TRBD2. The CDR3 is 17 residues long. With 4 bases clipped from V and 4 bases from J, the junction kept 12 bases outside the gene matches. Germline lookup yields CDR1 ENHRY and CDR2 SYGVKD. The CDR3 nucleotides read TGTGCCATCAGTGCCCGGCAGGCTAGCGGGAGTGGAGAGACCCAGTACTTC. Translating it yields CAISARQASGSGETQYF.

This chain joins TRBV4-2 and TRBJ2-1, with D possibly matching TRBD2 (6 bases). V was trimmed by 0 bases and J by 4 bases, leaving 10 bases between them. The germline CDR1 and CDR2 sequences are LGHNA and YNFKEQ. CDR3 length: 15 residues. The DNA for the CDR3 is TGTGCCAGCAGCCAAGATGGAGGGAGTTACAATGAGCAGTTCTTC. Translation gives CASSQDGGSYNEQFF.

Here the CDR3 reads CASSMGGQETQYF. The CDR3 DNA sequence: TGTGCCAGCAGCATGGGGGGGCAAGAGACCCAGTACTTC. This chain joins TRBV7-9 and TRBJ2-5; 7 bases match TRBD2. The CDR3 covers 13 residues. Trimming at V came to 5 bases and at J to 2 bases, leaving 2 bases not matched to a gene. Germline CDR1 is SEHNR and CDR2 is FQNEAQ (reference sequence).

V gene TRBV7-8 combines with J gene TRBJ1-4; D unclear. V was clipped by 4 bases and J by 0 bases, with 9 bases between them. Germline CDR1 is SGHVS and CDR2 is FQNEAQ. This CDR3 is 15 amino acids long. CDR3 protein: CASSWWAATNEKLFF. The CDR3 nucleotides are TGTGCCAGCAGCTGGTGGGCTGCAACTAATGAAAAACTGTTTTTT.

This chain links TRBV19 with TRBJ2-1, with D possibly being TRBD2 (5 bases). Germline V gene data show CDR1 as LNHDA and CDR2 as SQIVND (reference sequence). The CDR3 extends over 14 amino acids. Trimming shortened V by 4 bases and J by 9 bases, and 16 bases separated the two germline ends. The CDR3 nucleotides read TGTGCCAGTAGTAGGACTCCTGCCGCGGGTGAGCAGTTCTTC. It translates to CASSRTPAAGEQFF.

The V call is TRBV19, the J call TRBJ2-3; D is unresolved. The CDR3 spans 14 residues. The germline V gene has CDR1 LNHDA and CDR2 SQIVND (reference sequence). V lost 5 bases, J lost 2 bases, and 11 bases lay in between. In DNA, the CDR3 is TGTGCCAGTAGTTCCAGACTGTACACAGATACGCAGTATTTT. It encodes CASSSRLYTDTQYF.

This chain links TRBV28 with TRBJ2-1; 14 nucleotides agree with TRBD2. The CDR3 is made up of 18 amino acids. Germline V gene lookup returns CDR1 MDHEN and CDR2 SYDVKM. Germline trimming cut 6 bases from V and 14 bases from J; bases unmatched to any gene: 21. CDR3 sequence reads: CASRPPSLGLAGEGREFF. CDR3 DNA sequence: TGTGCCAGCAGACCTCCATCCTTGGGACTAGCGGGAGAGGGTCGTGAGTTCTTC.

V is TRBV5-1 and J is TRBJ2-7; 7 positions agree with TRBD1. V shed 0 bases and J 2 bases; nucleotides not matched to a gene: 2. The germline gives CDR1 SGHRS, CDR2 YFSETQ. The CDR3 consists of 14 residues. The DNA of the CDR3 is TGCGCCAGCAGCTTGGCGGGACAGCCCTACGAGCAGTACTTC. Protein product: CASSLAGQPYEQYF.